Included here is one TCR beta chain sequence, with context. Its antigen is unidentified. This sample was included in a study of blood T cells in healthy people across ages. Study as a whole: About one barcoded TCR beta cDNA was captured per two T cells.

Study observations and caveats: Long-lived donors exceeded aged donors in naive CD4+ cells and diversity.

Trimming cost V 0 bases and J 3 bases, with 12 bases left between them. Germline values: CDR1 SGHRS, CDR2 YFSETQ. This CDR3 comprises 15 residues. Then a second PCR, running roughly 7 to 11 cycles, was carried out with a sample-barcoded 5' primer and a J-beta primer mix. TCRdb recomputed calls from the 5' RACE reads with MiXCR, one row per CDR3 protein. The data hold under 1 million distinct CDR3 sequences, with under 55% observed a single time. This chain links TRBV5-1 with TRBJ1-1; the D gene is possibly TRBD1 (5 bases). This receptor was taken from a man between 60 and 75 years old in good health. Sequenced: blood. CDR3 DNA: TGCGCCAGCAGCTTGGAGGCAGGGCGGGACACTGAAGCTTTCTTT. Translating it yields CASSLEAGRDTEAFF.